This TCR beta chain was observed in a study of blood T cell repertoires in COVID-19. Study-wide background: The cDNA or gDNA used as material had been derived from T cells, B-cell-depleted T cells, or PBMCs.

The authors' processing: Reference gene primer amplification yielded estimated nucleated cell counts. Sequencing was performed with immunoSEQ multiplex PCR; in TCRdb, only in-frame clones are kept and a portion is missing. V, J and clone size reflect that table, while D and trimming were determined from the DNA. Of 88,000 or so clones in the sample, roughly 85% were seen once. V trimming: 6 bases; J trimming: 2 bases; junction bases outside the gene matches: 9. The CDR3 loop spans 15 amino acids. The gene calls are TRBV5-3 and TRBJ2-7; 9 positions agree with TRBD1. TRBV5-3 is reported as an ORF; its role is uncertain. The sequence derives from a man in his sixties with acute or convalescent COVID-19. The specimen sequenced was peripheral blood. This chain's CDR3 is CARKLWNRGPYEQYF. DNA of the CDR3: TGTGCCAGAAAGTTATGGAACAGGGGGCCCTACGAGCAGTACTTC.